Below are 24 T cell receptor beta chains sequenced from a single sample in a study of blood T cell repertoires in COVID-19. Data came from immunoSEQ multiplex PCR; TCRdb stores just in-frame clones and leaves some out. Among about 380,000 clones listed, more than 70% were seen once. The sequencing sample was made of peripheral blood. All receptors come from a man between 35 and 55 years old with acute or convalescent COVID-19.

The gene calls are TRBV9 and TRBJ2-7; TRBD2 agrees at 9 bases. The length of the CDR3 is 15 residues. V was clipped by 3 bases and J by 3 bases; unmatched bases: 7. Germline V lookup: CDR1 SGDLS, CDR2 YYNGEE. CDR3 sequence reads: CASSGGISGSYEQYF. The CDR3 region has the DNA TGTGCCAGCAGCGGGGGAATTAGCGGGAGCTACGAGCAGTACTTC.

V is TRBV5-4 and J is TRBJ2-7; TRBD2 agrees at 12 bases. Per the germline V gene, CDR1 is SGHNT and CDR2 is YYREEE (reference sequence). The V and J ends lost 3 bases and 2 bases, in that order; junction bases with no gene match: 3. This CDR3 comprises 15 residues. CDR3 residues: CASSSLAGGAYEQYF. As DNA, the CDR3 is TGTGCCAGCAGCTCCCTAGCGGGGGGGGCCTACGAGCAGTACTTC.

The chain uses TRBV5-8 and TRBJ2-7; D remains ambiguous. Germline CDR1 reads SGHTS; CDR2 reads YDEGEE. The CDR3 covers 14 residues. Trimming left V 0 bases short and J 2 bases short, with 9 bases between. The CDR3 spells CASSLGHTTYEQYF. The CDR3 nucleotides read TGTGCCAGCAGCTTGGGGCATACCACCTACGAGCAGTACTTC.

The chain links TRBV5-1 to TRBJ1-6, with no clear D. The ends were cut back, 0 bases at V and 0 bases at J, with 16 bases in the middle. The CDR3 is 19 amino acids. CDR1 SGHRS and CDR2 YFSETQ come from the germline V gene. CDR3 loop: CASSLVGTWANSYNSPLHF. The CDR3 DNA sequence: TGCGCCAGCAGCTTGGTCGGTACATGGGCAAACTCCTATAATTCACCCCTCCACTTT.

The rearrangement joins TRBV3-1 (or the pseudogene TRBV3-2) to TRBJ2-7, with 8 nucleotides matching TRBD2. Germline V gene lookup returns CDR1 LGHDT and CDR2 YNNKEL (reference sequence). This CDR3 comprises 17 residues. The ends lost 3 bases at V and 7 bases at J; junction bases unmatched: 17. The DNA for the CDR3 is TGTGCCAGCAGCCAGGGCGCCAGGGGACGCGCGGGAGGAGAGCAGTACTTC. It specifies CASSQGARGRAGGEQYF.

This rearrangement joins TRBV5-1 to TRBJ2-7, with D possibly being TRBD1 (6 bases). Trimming removed 4 bases at V and 2 bases at J, with 13 bases between. Per the germline V gene, CDR1 is SGHRS and CDR2 is YFSETQ. The CDR3 sequence is 14 residues long. CDR3: CASSPSGQTYEQYF. The CDR3 DNA is TGCGCCAGCAGCCCCTCGGGACAAACCTACGAGCAGTACTTC. Using reference TRBV5-1 and TRBJ2-7 for the parts outside the CDR3, the full variable domain is KAGVTQTPRYLIKTRGQQVTLSCSPISGHRSVSWYQQTPGQGLQFLFEYFSETQRNKGNFPGRFSGRQFSNSRSEMNVSTLELGDSALYLCASSPSGQTYEQYFGPGTRLTVT.

CDR3 sequence reads: CASSPPRGGSYNEQFF. DNA of the CDR3: TGTGCCAGCAGTCCCCCCCGGGGAGGGTCCTACAATGAGCAGTTCTTC. This chain connects TRBV28 to TRBJ2-1, with TRBD2 matching over 7 bases. CDR3 size: 16 residues. In germline, CDR1 is MDHEN, CDR2 SYDVKM. The ends lost 5 bases at V and 1 base at J; junction bases unmatched: 8.

V usage is TRBV3-1 (or the pseudogene TRBV3-2) and J usage is TRBJ1-2, with a possible D match to TRBD1 (5 bases). Germline CDR1 LGHDT, CDR2 YNNKEL (reference sequence). Deletions cut 1 base from V and 3 bases from J, with 9 bases between. This CDR3 has 14 residues. CDR3 amino acids: CASSQAGVDYGYTF. The CDR3 DNA reads TGTGCCAGCAGCCAAGCGGGGGTCGACTATGGCTACACCTTC.

This clone was detected only once. The chain employs TRBV30 and TRBJ2-7; 10 positions agree with TRBD2. The CDR3 is made up of 16 amino acids. Germline V lookup: CDR1 GTSNPN, CDR2 SVGIG (reference sequence). V was clipped by 2 bases and J by 5 bases; unmatched bases: 12. The CDR3 here is CAWSLRRRAGGNEQYF. The CDR3 DNA reads TGTGCCTGGAGTCTCCGCCGGCGAGCGGGAGGGAACGAGCAGTACTTC.

The chain recombines TRBV11-2 with TRBJ1-1; D not resolved. Trimming removed 4 bases at V and 4 bases at J, with 13 bases between. The CDR3 covers 14 residues. Germline V lookup: CDR1 SGHAT, CDR2 FQNNGV. CDR3 in DNA: TGTGCCAGCAGCTCGACTCCCCGGGGCACTGAAGCTTTCTTT. As protein: CASSSTPRGTEAFF.

This chain joins TRBV2 and TRBJ1-5; a weak D match, TRBD1 (6 bases). This CDR3 has 15 residues. The ends were cut back, 2 bases at V and 5 bases at J, with 13 bases in the middle. Germline CDR1 and CDR2: SNHLY and FYNNEI. The CDR3 nucleotides read TGTGCCAGCAGTGAATTCACGGGGGGGCATCAGCCCCAGCATTTT. This gives the protein CASSEFTGGHQPQHF.

This sequence joins TRBV27 and TRBJ2-7; D may be TRBD1 (5 bases). The CDR3 loop spans 14 amino acids. Trimming took off 5 bases at V and 2 bases at J, with 13 bases between the two ends. Per the germline V gene, CDR1 is MNHEY and CDR2 is SMNVEV (reference sequence). CDR3: CASSPNQGTYEQYF. CDR3 coding DNA: TGTGCCAGCAGTCCAAATCAGGGTACCTACGAGCAGTACTTC.

The rearrangement uses TRBV19 and TRBJ2-5, with TRBD2 matching 7 bases. V shed 5 bases and J 5 bases; nucleotides not matched to a gene: 5. The CDR3 loop spans 13 amino acids. CDR1 and CDR2 from the germline V gene are LNHDA and SQIVND (reference sequence). The CDR3 nucleotides are TGTGCCAGTAGTCCCTCGCGGGGGGAGACCCAGTACTTC. Encoded protein: CASSPSRGETQYF.

The gene calls are TRBV19 and TRBJ1-1; TRBD1 might be the D (5 bases). Per the germline V gene, CDR1 is LNHDA and CDR2 is SQIVND (reference sequence). With 0 bases removed from V and 0 bases from J, the gap between germline ends came to 11 bases. The CDR3 runs 16 residues. CDR3 bases: TGTGCCAGTAGTATAGATCCCGCAGGGATGAACACTGAAGCTTTCTTT. This encodes CASSIDPAGMNTEAFF.

The chain carries TRBV6-1 and TRBJ1-1, with TRBD1 identical over 8 bases. CDR1 is MNHNS and CDR2 is SASEGT in the germline V gene. The V and J ends lost 3 bases and 5 bases, in that order; junction bases with no gene match: 11. The CDR3 consists of 16 residues. CDR3 amino acids: CASSDLGQGGRTEAFF. The CDR3 DNA sequence: TGTGCCAGCAGTGACTTAGGACAGGGAGGACGAACTGAAGCTTTCTTT.

Note on this clone: Other DNA sequences within the sample encode an identical CDR3. The rearrangement links TRBV12-3 or TRBV12-4 to TRBJ1-1; the D is unclear. The ends were cut back, 3 bases at V and 5 bases at J, with 7 bases in the middle. The CDR3 extends over 12 amino acids. CDR3 amino acids: CASSLGSTEAFF. The CDR3 nucleotides read TGTGCCAGCAGTTTGGGCAGTACTGAAGCTTTCTTT.

This chain joins TRBV6-5 and TRBJ1-2; TRBD1 matches at 8 bases. Germline-derived CDR1 and CDR2 are MNHEY and SVGAGI. V shed 0 bases and J 2 bases; nucleotides not matched to a gene: 5. The CDR3 runs 16 residues. The CDR3 DNA reads as TGTGCCAGCAGTTACTCTAACAGGGGGAAAAACTATGGCTACACCTTC. Protein: CASSYSNRGKNYGYTF.

J is TRBJ2-2 and V is TRBV25-1; D gene uncertain. CDR3 size: 13 residues. V was trimmed by 6 bases and J by 7 bases, leaving 12 bases between them. The V gene's germline CDR1 is MGHDK and CDR2 SYGVNS. For the CDR3, the DNA is TGTGCCAGCAGATCGTTGGGCCACGGGGAGCTGTTTTTT. This encodes CASRSLGHGELFF.

V gene TRBV2 combines with J gene TRBJ2-2, with 8 bases that match TRBD1. CDR3 size: 14 residues. The V and J ends lost 7 bases and 2 bases, in that order; junction bases with no gene match: 3. Germline loops: CDR1 SNHLY, CDR2 FYNNEI. The CDR3 protein is CASIGQGNTGELFF. Here the CDR3 DNA reads TGTGCCAGCATCGGACAGGGTAACACCGGGGAGCTGTTTTTT.

The chain joins TRBV2 to TRBJ1-5, with TRBD1 as a possible D gene (5 bases). This CDR3 region has 14 residues. Germline V gene data show CDR1 as SNHLY and CDR2 as FYNNEI. The V gene lost 6 bases and the J gene lost 0 bases, with 9 bases spanning the gap. This chain's CDR3 is CASRPDNSNQPQHF. CDR3 DNA sequence: TGTGCCAGCAGACCGGACAATAGCAATCAGCCCCAGCATTTT.

This rearrangement joins TRBV28 to TRBJ2-7; TRBD1 matches at 10 bases. The length of the CDR3 is 17 residues. Germline assignment: CDR1 MDHEN and CDR2 SYDVKM. With 3 bases clipped from V and 1 base from J, the junction kept 9 bases outside the gene matches. The DNA for the CDR3 is TGTGCCAGCAGTTTGCCCAGGACAGGGGGAAATTCCTACGAGCAGTACTTC. Protein sequence: CASSLPRTGGNSYEQYF.

The chain has TRBV21-1 and TRBJ2-2; the table assigns TRBD1, which was not confirmed against the DNA. TRBV21-1 is annotated as a pseudogene. CDR3 size: 15 residues. Here the CDR3 DNA reads TGTGCCAGCGGTCGGCGAACAGGGGTTTGGGGGGAGCTGTTTTTT. It specifies CASGRRTGVWGELFF.

This clone was seen only once. The V and J genes are TRBV5-6 and TRBJ2-7; 9 bases match TRBD2. V lost 4 bases, J lost 1 base, and 9 bases stayed unmatched. This CDR3 region has 16 residues. Germline V CDR1 and CDR2: SGHDT, YYEEEE. CDR3 DNA: TGTGCCAGCAGCGATTTAGCGGGAGTGGGATCCTACGAGCAGTACTTC. Translated, it gives CASSDLAGVGSYEQYF. The complete variable domain, with remaining parts taken from reference TRBV5-6 and TRBJ2-7, reads DAGVTQSPTHLIKTRGQQVTLRCSPKSGHDTVSWYQQALGQGPQFIFQYYEEEERQRGNFPDRFSGHQFPNYSSELNVNALLLGDSALYLCASSDLAGVGSYEQYFGPGTRLTVT.

With regard to this clone: Within the sample, other DNA sequences also encode this same CDR3. The gene calls are TRBV5-8 and TRBJ2-1; a possible D gene is TRBD2 (5 bases). Trimming cost V 4 bases and J 4 bases, with 9 bases left between them. The CDR3 is made up of 13 amino acids. Germline assignment: CDR1 SGHTS and CDR2 YDEGEE. In DNA, the CDR3 is TGTGCCAGCAGCCTCAGCGGTTACAATGAGCAGTTCTTC. Translation gives CASSLSGYNEQFF.